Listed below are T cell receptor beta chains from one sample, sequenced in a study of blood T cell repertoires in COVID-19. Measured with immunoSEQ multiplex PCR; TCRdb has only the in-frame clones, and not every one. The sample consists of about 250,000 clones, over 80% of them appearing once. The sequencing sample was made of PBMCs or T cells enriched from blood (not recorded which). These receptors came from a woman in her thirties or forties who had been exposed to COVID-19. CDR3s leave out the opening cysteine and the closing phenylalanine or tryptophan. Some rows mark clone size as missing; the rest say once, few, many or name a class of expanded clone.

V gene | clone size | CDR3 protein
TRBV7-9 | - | ASSPGQGVFNIQY
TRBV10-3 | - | AISDPPGGARSSYEQY
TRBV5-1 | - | ASSPRGKNEKLF
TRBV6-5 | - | ASRPGGSGGNTIY
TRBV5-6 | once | ASSSTEDYEQY
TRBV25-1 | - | ASNEGTTGTGELF
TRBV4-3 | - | ASSQDRQLKETQY
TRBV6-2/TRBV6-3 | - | ASSRTSTNQPQH
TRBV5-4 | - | ASSLAHRETQY
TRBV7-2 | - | ASSSLQGAFNNEQF
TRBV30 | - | AWDRAFDGYT
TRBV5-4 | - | ASSPRLGGQGGEKLF